Shown below are 7 T cell receptor beta chains from a single sample sequenced in a study of a mutant IDH1 vaccine in newly diagnosed glioma. Indicated time point: week 47, end of study. All doses held 300 ug of mutant IDH1 20-mer peptide, with topical imiquimod. Antigens for these TCRs are unknown. Produced via immunoSEQ multiplex PCR; TCRdb's table is partial and in-frame only. The sample yields tens of thousands of clones, about nine tenths seen once. The starting material was PBMCs, obtained from a glioma patient whose treatment included an IDH1 peptide vaccine. The receptors shown here come from a man in his forties or fifties with glioma.

This chain uses TRBV28 with TRBJ2-3, with 10 bases lining up with TRBD2. The CDR3 is 16 amino acids. V lost 5 bases and J lost 7; bases outside the gene matches: 12. CDR1 is MDHEN, CDR2 SYDVKM, per germline. The CDR3 loop is CASSTNPSGSRNTQYF. DNA for the CDR3: TGTGCCAGCAGTACGAATCCTAGCGGGAGTAGAAATACGCAGTATTTT.

This chain links TRBV21-1 with TRBJ2-3. TRBV21-1 corresponds to a pseudogene. The CDR3 is 14 amino acids. CDR3 nucleotides: TGTGCCAGCAATCGGAGGGGGGAAGCAGATACGCAGTATTTT. It translates to CASNRRGEADTQYF.

This clone turned up a few times. The chain employs TRBV10-3 and TRBJ2-3; D may be TRBD2 (7 bases). The ends were cut back, 3 bases at V and 5 bases at J, with 15 bases in the middle. The germline V gene encodes CDR1 ENHRY and CDR2 SYGVKD. The CDR3 runs to 15 residues. This CDR3 reads CAISDSGGGGDTQYF. The CDR3 DNA follows: TGTGCCATCAGTGACAGCGGAGGGGGGGGAGATACGCAGTATTTT.

The J gene is TRBJ1-2, the V gene TRBV7-9, with 7 bases aligning to TRBD1. The V gene's germline CDR1 is SEHNR and CDR2 FQNEAQ (reference sequence). This CDR3 region has 14 residues. With V trimmed by 3 bases and J by 0 bases, 1 base remained unmatched. CDR3 sequence reads: CASSLTGSNYGYTF. In nucleotides, the CDR3 is TGTGCCAGCAGCTTGACAGGGTCTAACTATGGCTACACCTTC.

J is TRBJ2-6 and V is TRBV2, with 7 bases lining up with TRBD1. V gave up 8 bases and J gave up 0 bases; unmatched junction bases: 10. Germline values: CDR1 SNHLY, CDR2 FYNNEI. CDR3 length: 17 amino acids. In nucleotides, the CDR3 is TGTGCCAGCCGTGTCGGACAGGCTATCTCTGGGGCCAACGTCCTGACTTTC. Its protein product is CASRVGQAISGANVLTF.

This chain links TRBV28 with TRBJ1-2, with 7 bases aligning to TRBD1. The CDR3 has 15 amino acids. Germline assignment: CDR1 MDHEN and CDR2 SYDVKM. J lost 4 bases, V lost 5 bases, and 10 bases had no gene match. CDR3: CASSAGTEAFYGYTF. The CDR3 DNA sequence: TGTGCCAGCAGTGCCGGGACAGAAGCTTTCTATGGCTACACCTTC.

The chain has TRBV19 and TRBJ1-1; D uncertain. Trimming took 4 bases from V and 0 from J, leaving 12 bases between them. This CDR3 spans 15 amino acids. Germline lookup yields CDR1 LNHDA and CDR2 SQIVND (reference sequence). CDR3 region: CASSTEIAVNTEAFF. The CDR3 nucleotides are TGTGCCAGTAGTACAGAAATTGCCGTGAACACTGAAGCTTTCTTT.